The 30 T cell receptor beta chains in this list originate from one sample, sequenced in a study of blood T cell repertoires in COVID-19. Repertoires were generated with immunoSEQ multiplex PCR, while TCRdb's copy carries only in-frame clones and drops some. The sample lists under 45,000 clones; approximately 86% were seen once. Sequenced input: peripheral blood. The receptors originated from a man aged 35-49 years with active COVID-19.

The gene calls are TRBV13 and TRBJ2-6, with 7 bases aligning to TRBD2. The germline CDR1 and CDR2 sequences are PRHDT and FYEKMQ (reference sequence). The CDR3 length is 18 residues. The trim removed 4 bases at V and 1 base at J, leaving 10 bases unmatched. CDR3 loop: CASSSNGGFFSGANVLTF. CDR3 nucleotides: TGTGCCAGCAGCTCAAACGGGGGGTTTTTTTCTGGGGCCAACGTCCTGACTTTC.

In its sample, this clone ranks as medium-sized (0.01 to 0.1%). This sequence joins TRBV3-1 (or the pseudogene TRBV3-2) and TRBJ1-2; no clear D. The CDR3 sequence is 12 residues long. V lost 6 bases to trimming and J lost 1 base, with 6 bases between them. Germline V gives CDR1 LGHDT, CDR2 YNNKEL (reference sequence). CDR3 loop: CASRIGNYGYTF. The CDR3 bases are TGTGCCAGCAGAATCGGTAACTATGGCTACACCTTC.

This sequence joins TRBV2 and TRBJ2-1, with TRBD2 matching over 7 bases. V was pared by 9 bases and J by 1 base, with 15 bases of the junction left unmatched. There are 17 residues in the CDR3. Germline V CDR1 and CDR2: SNHLY, FYNNEI. The CDR3 DNA follows: TGTGCCAGTCTTTCATGGGGGGGATCCCCTTCCTACAATGAGCAGTTCTTC. Translated, it gives CASLSWGGSPSYNEQFF.

The table lists this clone with a few counts. The genes are TRBV7-6 and TRBJ1-3; D perhaps matches TRBD1 (5 bases). The length of the CDR3 is 16 residues. Per the germline V gene, CDR1 is SGHVS and CDR2 is FNYEAQ. The V end lost 0 bases, the J end lost 3 bases, and 12 bases lay between the germline ends. CDR3: CASSLAPGGFGNTIYF. The CDR3 bases are TGTGCCAGCAGCTTAGCCCCGGGGGGATTTGGAAACACCATATATTTT.

This chain uses TRBV7-9 with TRBJ2-7; 9 nucleotides match TRBD2. Germline V gives CDR1 SEHNR, CDR2 FQNEAQ (reference sequence). The CDR3 totals 14 residues. The V and J ends lost 6 bases and 7 bases, in that order; junction bases with no gene match: 10. The CDR3 region has the DNA TGTGCCAGCAGGGCGACTAGCGGTGATTCGGAGCAGTACTTC. Translation: CASRATSGDSEQYF.

CDR3 DNA sequence: TGTGCCAGTAGGCCGGTAGCCCCTGGGGCCAACGTCCTGACTTTC. Its translation is CASRPVAPGANVLTF. The V gene is TRBV19, the J gene TRBJ2-6; unclear D gene. V shed 6 bases and J shed 2 bases, with 11 bases lying between them. Germline CDR1 and CDR2: LNHDA and SQIVND (reference sequence). This CDR3 spans 15 amino acids. Full variable domain (rest looked up from reference TRBV19 and TRBJ2-6): DGGITQSPKYLFRKEGQNVTLSCEQNLNHDAMYWYRQDPGQGLRLIYYSQIVNDFQKGDIAEGYSVSREKKESFPLTVTSAQKNPTAFYLCASRPVAPGANVLTFGAGSRLTVL.

V gene TRBV7-6 combines with J gene TRBJ2-7; D unclear. This CDR3 comprises 13 residues. The V end lost 4 bases, the J end lost 3 bases, and 10 bases lay between the germline ends. Germline loops: CDR1 SGHVS, CDR2 FNYEAQ. CDR3 bases: TGTGCCAGCAGCTCCACCTATGGCTACGAGCAGTACTTC. Translated: CASSSTYGYEQYF.

This rearrangement joins TRBV29-1 to TRBJ1-3; D gene uncertain. The V gene lost 2 bases and the J gene lost 2 bases, with 7 bases spanning the gap. Germline V gene data show CDR1 as SQVTM and CDR2 as ANQGSEA. The CDR3 has 13 amino acids. The CDR3 sequence is CSVEFHTGNTIYF. In DNA, the CDR3 is TGCAGCGTTGAATTTCACACTGGAAACACCATATATTTT. The full variable domain, its missing parts supplied by reference TRBV29-1 and TRBJ1-3, is SAVISQKPSRDICQRGTSLTIQCQVDSQVTMMFWYRQQPGQSLTLIATANQGSEATYESGFVIDKFPISRPNLTFSTLTVSNMSPEDSSIYLCSVEFHTGNTIYFGEGSWLTVV.

The chain is built from TRBV27 and TRBJ1-6; 7 bases are a match to TRBD1. The V gene end was trimmed by 5 bases and the J gene end by 7 bases; junction bases not matched to a gene: 8. There are 15 residues in the CDR3. Germline V gives CDR1 MNHEY, CDR2 SMNVEV (reference sequence). CDR3 in DNA: TGTGCCAGCAGTCCCGGCCCGACAGGGAATTCACCCCTCCACTTT. It translates to CASSPGPTGNSPLHF.

The V and J genes are TRBV27 and TRBJ2-1; a weak D match, TRBD2 (7 bases). The CDR3 length is 18 residues. Germline-derived CDR1 and CDR2 are MNHEY and SMNVEV (reference sequence). Trimming pared 0 bases from V and 7 bases from J, leaving 22 bases between. The CDR3, as DNA: TGTGCCAGCAGTTTATCGACCCCCCTTAGGGGGGGATGGAATGAGCAGTTCTTC. Translated: CASSLSTPLRGGWNEQFF.

This clone was found a few times. The chain is built from TRBV5-6 and TRBJ2-1; D remains unclear. Trimming took off 3 bases at V and 1 base at J, with 20 bases between the two ends. Germline V gene sequence: CDR1 SGHDT, CDR2 YYEEEE. The CDR3 has 18 amino acids. CDR3 in DNA: TGTGCCAGCAGCTCTCGTCGCGCTCGACTGATATCCTACAATGAGCAGTTCTTC. Translated, it gives CASSSRRARLISYNEQFF. Filled out from reference TRBV5-6 and TRBJ2-1, the complete variable domain reads DAGVTQSPTHLIKTRGQQVTLRCSPKSGHDTVSWYQQALGQGPQFIFQYYEEEERQRGNFPDRFSGHQFPNYSSELNVNALLLGDSALYLCASSSRRARLISYNEQFFGPGTRLTVL.

This clone was counted a few times. The genes are TRBV7-3 and TRBJ2-7; D is perhaps TRBD2 (5 bases). The germline gives CDR1 SGHTA, CDR2 FQGTGA. This CDR3 region has 14 residues. Trimming stripped 6 bases from V and 0 bases from J, with 12 bases between. As DNA, the CDR3 is TGTGCCAGCAGTCCCGGGATGGCCTCCTACGAGCAGTACTTC. This encodes CASSPGMASYEQYF.

The chain recombines TRBV19 with TRBJ1-1; a weak D match, TRBD1 (6 bases). Germline loops: CDR1 LNHDA, CDR2 SQIVND (reference sequence). The V end was cut by 7 bases, the J end by 10 bases, with 22 bases between. The CDR3 is made up of 14 amino acids. The CDR3 nucleotides read TGTGCCAGTACGGGGGGAACAGGGATCCGGGGAGCTTTCTTT. This codes for CASTGGTGIRGAFF. The full variable domain, in which reference TRBV19 and TRBJ1-1 provide the parts outside the CDR3, is DGGITQSPKYLFRKEGQNVTLSCEQNLNHDAMYWYRQDPGQGLRLIYYSQIVNDFQKGDIAEGYSVSREKKESFPLTVTSAQKNPTAFYLCASTGGTGIRGAFFGQGTRLTVV.

The V call is TRBV7-6, the J call TRBJ2-3, with D tentatively TRBD1 (5 bases). V dropped 1 base and J dropped 1 base, with 9 bases sitting between them. The CDR3 extends over 15 amino acids. Germline V gene lookup returns CDR1 SGHVS and CDR2 FNYEAQ. CDR3 nucleotides: TGTGCCAGCAGCTTAGAGGGGTTCCGCACAGATACGCAGTATTTT. Amino acid sequence: CASSLEGFRTDTQYF. Together with reference TRBV7-6 and TRBJ2-3, the CDR3 gives the full variable domain: GAGVSQSPRYKVTKRGQDVALRCDPISGHVSLYWYRQALGQGPEFLTYFNYEAQQDKSGLPNDRFSAERPEGSISTLTIQRTEQRDSAMYRCASSLEGFRTDTQYFGPGTRLTVL.

The rearrangement joins TRBV7-2 to TRBJ2-1; D unclear. Deletions cut 5 bases from V and 3 bases from J, with 17 bases between. There are 16 residues in the CDR3. The germline CDR1 and CDR2 sequences are SGHTA and FQGNSA. CDR3 region: CASSPSLGRNYNEQFF. The DNA of the CDR3 is TGTGCCAGCAGCCCATCGCTAGGAAGGAACTACAATGAGCAGTTCTTC.

CDR3 bases: TGTGCCAGCAGTTACCGGCGGCCGGGACTAGATGCAGATACGCAGTATTTT. It translates to CASSYRRPGLDADTQYF. J is TRBJ2-3 and V is TRBV6-2 or TRBV6-3; 8 nucleotides agree with TRBD2. Unmatched junction bases numbered 11, after V lost 2 bases and J lost 4 bases. The CDR3 is 17 residues long. Looked up from germline, CDR1 is MNHEY and CDR2 is SVGEGT.

This rearrangement joins TRBV6-5 to TRBJ2-3, with D uncertain. The germline V and J ends were trimmed by 0 bases and 4 bases, with 11 bases remaining between them. Germline CDR1 and CDR2: MNHEY and SVGAGI. The CDR3 contains 15 residues. CDR3 sequence reads: CASSYSMPTPDTQYF. In DNA form, the CDR3 reads TGTGCCAGCAGTTACTCGATGCCTACCCCAGATACGCAGTATTTT.

This clone was counted a single time. V usage is TRBV30 and J usage is TRBJ2-5; no definite D call. The CDR3 covers 12 residues. Trimming pared 2 bases from V and 2 bases from J, leaving 6 bases between. Germline V gene data show CDR1 as GTSNPN and CDR2 as SVGIG (reference sequence). The CDR3 region has the DNA TGTGCCTGGAGTACCAGGCAAGAGACCCAGTACTTC. Encoded protein: CAWSTRQETQYF.

V and J are TRBV10-3 and TRBJ2-1; TRBD2 matches 8 bases. This CDR3 is 14 amino acids long. V was clipped by 10 bases and J by 3 bases; unmatched bases: 8. From germline, CDR1 is ENHRY and CDR2 SYGVKD. This CDR3 is CATVYSGIYNEQFF. CDR3 nucleotides: TGTGCCACCGTCTATAGCGGGATCTACAATGAGCAGTTCTTC.

CDR3 in amino acids: CASTPWASGRSSYNEQFF. In nucleotides, the CDR3 is TGTGCCAGTACACCCTGGGCTAGCGGGAGGTCCTCCTACAATGAGCAGTTCTTC. The chain joins TRBV19 to TRBJ2-1; 11 bases are shared with TRBD2. Germline loops: CDR1 LNHDA, CDR2 SQIVND (reference sequence). Unmatched junction bases numbered 11, after V lost 7 bases and J lost 0 bases. This CDR3 region has 18 residues.

The chain couples TRBV19 to TRBJ2-2; TRBD2 agrees at 7 bases. The V gene end was trimmed by 4 bases and the J gene end by 5 bases; junction bases not matched to a gene: 7. From germline, CDR1 is LNHDA and CDR2 SQIVND (reference sequence). The CDR3 is 15 residues long. The CDR3 loop reads CASSTGGSRTGELFF. As DNA, the CDR3 is TGTGCCAGTAGTACCGGCGGGAGCAGAACCGGGGAGCTGTTTTTT.

The V gene is TRBV6-5, the J gene TRBJ2-5; possible D gene TRBD2, 5 bases. Germline values: CDR1 MNHEY, CDR2 SVGAGI. V lost 6 bases to trimming and J lost 5 bases, with 16 bases between them. CDR3 length: 14 residues. CDR3 nucleotide sequence: TGTGCCAGCAGCCGGGCCATCGGGGAGGAGACCCAGTACTTC. Protein: CASSRAIGEETQYF.

V gene TRBV9 combines with J gene TRBJ1-2; TRBD1 aligns across 7 bases. The CDR3 covers 14 residues. The J segment lost 5 bases and the V segment lost 1 base, leaving 5 bases of the junction unmatched. Germline V gene lookup returns CDR1 SGDLS and CDR2 YYNGEE. The DNA for the CDR3 is TGTGCCAGCAGCGTAAAAGGGGGCATATATGGCTACACCTTC. Encoded protein: CASSVKGGIYGYTF.

The V call is TRBV5-1, the J call TRBJ1-1, with unresolved D. Germline CDR1 SGHRS, CDR2 YFSETQ. The CDR3 spans 14 residues. The V and J ends lost 4 bases and 7 bases respectively, with 17 bases between them. The DNA for the CDR3 is TGCGCCAGCAGCGAGGGTCTCCGGAACGGTGAAGCTTTCTTT. It yields the protein CASSEGLRNGEAFF.

This rearrangement joins TRBV7-8 to TRBJ1-5; D call uncertain. The CDR3 consists of 15 residues. CDR1 and CDR2 from the germline V gene are SGHVS and FQNEAQ. Trimming shortened V by 3 bases and J by 0 bases, and 9 bases separated the two germline ends. The CDR3 loop reads CASSLNKISNQPQHF. The CDR3 DNA sequence: TGTGCCAGCAGCTTGAACAAGATTAGCAATCAGCCCCAGCATTTT.

This rearrangement joins TRBV5-5 to TRBJ2-5; a weak D match, TRBD2 (5 bases). The germline CDR1 and CDR2 sequences are SGHKS and YYEKEE (reference sequence). The V gene lost 6 bases and the J gene lost 2 bases, with 11 bases spanning the gap. The length of the CDR3 is 13 residues. Written as DNA, the CDR3 is TGTGCCAGCACCTTAACTAGTCAAGAGACCCAGTACTTC. Protein sequence: CASTLTSQETQYF.

The chain recombines TRBV18 with TRBJ2-7; TRBD1 might be the D (6 bases). Germline values: CDR1 KGHSH, CDR2 LQKENI. Trimming removed 2 bases at V and 3 bases at J, with 11 bases between. This CDR3 has 14 amino acids. The CDR3 sequence: CASSPEQGSYEQYF. In DNA, the CDR3 is TGTGCCAGCTCACCAGAACAGGGTAGCTACGAGCAGTACTTC.

This clone was seen more than once but under ten times. The rearrangement joins TRBV19 to TRBJ1-2; TRBD1 is a possible D gene (5 bases). The germline CDR1 and CDR2 sequences are LNHDA and SQIVND (reference sequence). The CDR3 is made up of 12 amino acids. V lost 5 bases and J 8 bases, leaving 12 bases between the germline ends. The CDR3 is CASSYRQRGYTF. Here the CDR3 DNA reads TGTGCCAGTAGTTACCGACAGAGGGGCTACACCTTC. Based on the CDR3 plus reference TRBV19 and TRBJ1-2, the full variable domain is DGGITQSPKYLFRKEGQNVTLSCEQNLNHDAMYWYRQDPGQGLRLIYYSQIVNDFQKGDIAEGYSVSREKKESFPLTVTSAQKNPTAFYLCASSYRQRGYTFGSGTRLTVV.

This clone was seen a single time. The chain uses TRBV6-5 and TRBJ2-3; D might be TRBD1 (5 bases). Germline CDR1 reads MNHEY; CDR2 reads SVGAGI. CDR3 size: 13 residues. The V gene lost 10 bases and the J gene lost 3 bases, with 14 bases spanning the gap. The CDR3 region is CATRISGTDTQYF. The CDR3, as DNA: TGTGCCACCCGGATTTCAGGGACAGATACGCAGTATTTT.

The chain combines TRBV19 with TRBJ1-2, with unresolved D. V dropped 1 base and J dropped 6 bases, with 12 bases sitting between them. The CDR3 sequence is 14 residues long. CDR1 and CDR2 from the germline V gene are LNHDA and SQIVND (reference sequence). The DNA of the CDR3 is TGTGCCAGTAGTATAGGCAGGTTTTGGAATGGCTACACCTTC. Translating gives CASSIGRFWNGYTF.